These 17 T cell receptor beta chains share one sample of origin, sequenced in a study of shared clonotypes between healthy human individuals. Measured with immunoSEQ multiplex PCR; TCRdb has only the in-frame clones, and not every one. Of some 1.5 million clones in the sample, 95% to 99% were seen once. The sample consisted of naive CD4+ T cells sorted from blood. Subset here: CD45RA+ positively selected. The receptors come from a man younger than 45 in good health.

The rearrangement joins TRBV2 to TRBJ1-1; D not certain. Trimming stripped 6 bases from V and 1 base from J, with 6 bases between. This CDR3 region has 12 residues. In germline, CDR1 is SNHLY, CDR2 FYNNEI. The CDR3 DNA follows: TGTGCCAGCAGAACAGAGAACACTGAAGCTTTCTTT. Its translation is CASRTENTEAFF.

This clone was observed a single time. The chain joins TRBV7-9 to TRBJ2-1, with D possibly being TRBD1 (6 bases). Trimming removed 6 bases from V and 2 bases from J, with 11 bases in between. Germline V gene sequence: CDR1 SEHNR, CDR2 FQNEAQ (reference sequence). This CDR3 spans 14 amino acids. CDR3 loop: CASRQGYPYNEQFF. CDR3 bases: TGTGCCAGCAGACAGGGCTACCCCTACAATGAGCAGTTCTTC. Full variable domain (missing parts from reference TRBV7-9 and TRBJ2-1): DTGVSQNPRHKITKRGQNVTFRCDPISEHNRLYWYRQTLGQGPEFLTYFQNEAQLEKSRLLSDRFSAERPKGSFSTLEIQRTEQGDSAMYLCASRQGYPYNEQFFGPGTRLTVL.

The chain recombines TRBV9 with TRBJ2-1, with 11 bases identical to TRBD2. CDR1 is SGDLS and CDR2 is YYNGEE in the germline V gene. The CDR3 contains 18 residues. V lost 4 bases to trimming and J lost 5 bases; unmatched junction nucleotides: 14. CDR3 coding DNA: TGTGCCAGCAGCTCAGCCTCCTCCGGGACTAGCGGTAACAATGAGCAGTTCTTC. It translates to CASSSASSGTSGNNEQFF. The variable domain in full, completed from reference TRBV9 and TRBJ2-1, reads DSGVTQTPKHLITATGQRVTLRCSPRSGDLSVYWYQQSLDQGLQFLIQYYNGEERAKGNILERFSAQQFPDLHSELNLSSLELGDSALYFCASSSASSGTSGNNEQFFGPGTRLTVL.

The chain is built from TRBV28 and TRBJ1-3; D is uncertain. The CDR3 runs to 16 residues. CDR1 and CDR2 (germline): MDHEN, SYDVKM. The V gene lost 8 bases and the J gene lost 0 bases, with 17 bases spanning the gap. In DNA form, the CDR3 reads TGTGCCAGCTACTCTTCCGGGGTTTTCTCTGGAAACACCATATATTTT. It is translated as CASYSSGVFSGNTIYF. Based on the CDR3 plus reference TRBV28 and TRBJ1-3, the full variable domain is DVKVTQSSRYLVKRTGEKVFLECVQDMDHENMFWYRQDPGLGLRLIYFSYDVKMKEKGDIPEGYSVSREKKERFSLILESASTNQTSMYLCASYSSGVFSGNTIYFGEGSWLTVV.

This chain's CDR3 is CASSLDTSGEQYF. The CDR3 DNA sequence: TGTGCCAGCAGCTTAGACACGAGCGGCGAGCAGTACTTC. The chain uses TRBV11-3 and TRBJ2-7; tentatively, D is TRBD2 (5 bases). V lost 0 bases to trimming and J lost 6 bases, with 9 bases between them. Germline values: CDR1 SGHNT, CDR2 YENEEA. The CDR3 length is 13 residues.

The CDR3 here is CASSLEASLGYTF. The CDR3 DNA reads as TGTGCCAGCAGTTTAGAAGCCTCCTTGGGCTACACCTTC. The chain combines TRBV28 with TRBJ1-2; D is unresolved. Trimming pared 2 bases from V and 8 bases from J, leaving 12 bases between. Germline values: CDR1 MDHEN, CDR2 SYDVKM. This CDR3 has 13 residues.

The chain recombines TRBV9 with TRBJ2-1, with 8 nucleotides matching TRBD2. CDR1 is SGDLS and CDR2 is YYNGEE in the germline V gene. The ends lost 3 bases at V and 0 bases at J; junction bases unmatched: 20. This CDR3 spans 21 amino acids. CDR3 DNA sequence: TGTGCCAGCAGCGCCAGCGGTGCCGGGACTAGGGGTATGGGCTCCTACAATGAGCAGTTCTTC. Translation gives CASSASGAGTRGMGSYNEQFF.

CDR3 sequence: CASSQDRGTQYF. CDR3 bases: TGCGCCAGCAGCCAAGATCGAGGGACCCAGTACTTC. The genes are TRBV4-3 and TRBJ2-5; D ambiguous. V gave up 0 bases and J gave up 7 bases, with 6 bases separating them. The CDR3 runs to 12 residues. CDR1 is LGHNA and CDR2 is YSLEER in the germline V gene.

This clone was seen just once. V and J are TRBV6-4 and TRBJ2-6; D is perhaps TRBD1 or TRBD2 (5 bases each). This CDR3 has 16 residues. CDR1 MRHNA and CDR2 SNTAGT come from the germline V gene. The V end lost 8 bases, the J end lost 0 bases, and 14 bases lay between the germline ends. The CDR3 coding sequence is TGTGCCAGCGGAACGGGACGGATCTCTGGGGCCAACGTCCTGACTTTC. Its protein product is CASGTGRISGANVLTF.

The rearrangement joins TRBV28 to TRBJ1-5; 12 bases align to TRBD1. The V and J ends lost 5 bases and 2 bases, in that order; junction bases with no gene match: 13. The germline V gene has CDR1 MDHEN and CDR2 SYDVKM. There are 19 residues in the CDR3. CDR3 sequence (DNA): TGTGCCAGCAGTCTCTCCGGGACAGGGGGCTTTTATGGCAATCAGCCCCAGCATTTT. Protein: CASSLSGTGGFYGNQPQHF.

The chain recombines TRBV4-3 with TRBJ2-7; D unresolved. The V and J ends lost 0 bases and 0 bases respectively, with 9 bases between them. CDR1 and CDR2 (germline): LGHNA, YSLEER. CDR3 length: 15 residues. The CDR3 is CASSQEAVSSYEQYF. CDR3 nucleotide sequence: TGCGCCAGCAGCCAAGAGGCGGTTTCCTCCTACGAGCAGTACTTC.

The rearrangement uses TRBV7-3 and TRBJ2-3; D may be TRBD1 (6 bases). From germline, CDR1 is SGHTA and CDR2 FQGTGA. This CDR3 contains 14 residues. Trimming stripped 5 bases from V and 3 bases from J, with 12 bases between. CDR3 coding DNA: TGTGCCAGCAGCCGGGGAAGGGGGACAGATACGCAGTATTTT. Translating it yields CASSRGRGTDTQYF.

This clone was seen just once. This chain links TRBV5-6 with TRBJ2-7, with 9 bases aligning to TRBD1. This CDR3 has 16 amino acids. Germline CDR1 SGHDT, CDR2 YYEEEE. Trimming removed 0 bases from V and 7 bases from J; junction bases left unmatched: 11. The DNA of the CDR3 is TGTGCCAGCAGCTTGGGACAGGGGGTTTATGTCGGTGAGCAGTACTTC. The encoded protein is CASSLGQGVYVGEQYF.

This sequence joins TRBV15 and TRBJ2-1, with D perhaps matching TRBD2 (7 bases). Trimming removed 9 bases from V and 6 bases from J, with 18 bases in between. Germline CDR1 is LNHNV and CDR2 is YYDKDF (reference sequence). CDR3 length: 14 amino acids. CDR3 sequence: CATKGELARNEQFF. The CDR3 DNA follows: TGTGCCACAAAGGGGGAACTAGCGCGCAATGAGCAGTTCTTC.

The chain employs TRBV7-3 and TRBJ1-1, with D perhaps TRBD1 (6 bases). CDR1 SGHTA and CDR2 FQGTGA come from the germline V gene. The CDR3 is 14 residues long. V dropped 0 bases and J dropped 4 bases, with 9 bases sitting between them. This CDR3 reads CASSLTGGVTEAFF. The CDR3 region has the DNA TGTGCCAGCAGCTTAACAGGGGGAGTCACTGAAGCTTTCTTT.

This CDR3 is CASSPGGATGGGYTF. DNA of the CDR3: TGTGCCAGCTCACCGGGGGGGGCCACCGGAGGTGGCTACACCTTC. The V call is TRBV18, the J call TRBJ1-2, with D possibly matching TRBD1 (6 bases). Germline CDR1 is KGHSH and CDR2 is LQKENI. V shed 3 bases and J shed 7 bases, with 18 bases lying between them. The length of the CDR3 is 15 residues. Together with reference TRBV18 and TRBJ1-2, the CDR3 gives the full variable domain: NAGVMQNPRHLVRRRGQEARLRCSPMKGHSHVYWYRQLPEEGLKFMVYLQKENIIDESGMPKERFSAEFPKEGPSILRIQQVVRGDSAAYFCASSPGGATGGGYTFGSGTRLTVV.

The V and J genes are TRBV6-1 and TRBJ2-2, with D maybe TRBD2 (5 bases). V dropped 11 bases and J dropped 3 bases, with 13 bases sitting between them. From germline, CDR1 is MNHNS and CDR2 SASEGT. This CDR3 has 13 residues. In DNA, the CDR3 is TGTGCCGGTAGGGAGCAAGACACCGGGGAGCTGTTTTTT. It translates to CAGREQDTGELFF.